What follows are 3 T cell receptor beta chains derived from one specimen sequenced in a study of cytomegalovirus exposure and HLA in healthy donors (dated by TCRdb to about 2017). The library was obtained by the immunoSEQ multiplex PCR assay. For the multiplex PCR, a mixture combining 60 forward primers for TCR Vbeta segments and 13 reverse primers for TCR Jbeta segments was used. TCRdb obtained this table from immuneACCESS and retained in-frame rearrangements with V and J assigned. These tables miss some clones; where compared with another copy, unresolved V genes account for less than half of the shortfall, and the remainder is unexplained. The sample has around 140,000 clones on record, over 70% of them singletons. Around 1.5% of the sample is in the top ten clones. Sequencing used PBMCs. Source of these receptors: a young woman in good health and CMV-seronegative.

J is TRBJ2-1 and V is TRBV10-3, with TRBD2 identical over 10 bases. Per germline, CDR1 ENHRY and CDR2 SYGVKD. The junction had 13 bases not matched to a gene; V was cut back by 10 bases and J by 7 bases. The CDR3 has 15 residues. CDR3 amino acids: CANRKAGGPGNEQFF. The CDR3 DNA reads TGTGCCAATCGAAAAGCGGGAGGGCCAGGGAATGAGCAGTTCTTC.

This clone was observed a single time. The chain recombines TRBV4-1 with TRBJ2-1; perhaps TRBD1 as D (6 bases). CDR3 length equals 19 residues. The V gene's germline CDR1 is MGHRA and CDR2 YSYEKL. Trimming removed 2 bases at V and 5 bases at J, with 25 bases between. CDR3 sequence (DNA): TGCGCCAGCAGCCAATTCTCACCCCGGGACAACCAACGACACAATGAGCAGTTCTTC. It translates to CASSQFSPRDNQRHNEQFF.

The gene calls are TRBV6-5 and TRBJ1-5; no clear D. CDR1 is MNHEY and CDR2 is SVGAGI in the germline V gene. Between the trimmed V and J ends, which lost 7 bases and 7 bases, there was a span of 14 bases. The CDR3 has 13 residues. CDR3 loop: CASTQAPHQPQHF. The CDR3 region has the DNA TGTGCCAGCACCCAGGCCCCACACCAGCCCCAGCATTTT.